Below are 5 T cell receptor beta chains sequenced from a single sample in a study. Treg sorting used a CD4+CD25+CD127-/low gate. MiXCR, applied by TCRdb to the 5' RACE reads, yields one record per CDR3 protein. The table lists about 57,000 distinct CDR3 sequences, less than 30% of them singletons. The sequenced sample was tumor-infiltrating Tregs sorted from the breast tumor. All receptors derive from a female donor with breast cancer.

V and J are TRBV24-1 and TRBJ2-2; 9 bases are shared with TRBD2. V dropped 5 bases and J dropped 0; count of bases not matched to a gene: 6. Per the germline V gene, CDR1 is KGHDR and CDR2 is SFDVKD. The CDR3 length is 17 residues. CDR3 DNA sequence: TGTGCCACCAGTGTCGGTAGCGGGAGATCGAACACCGGGGAGCTGTTTTTT. It encodes CATSVGSGRSNTGELFF.

This rearrangement joins TRBV5-1 to TRBJ2-3, with 7 bases lining up with TRBD2. Germline V CDR1 and CDR2: SGHRS, YFSETQ. This CDR3 has 15 residues. Germline trimming cut 4 bases from V and 5 bases from J; bases unmatched to any gene: 10. The CDR3 bases are TGCGCCAGCAGCCCCGAAGGACTAGTGGGAGATACGCAGTATTTT. Residues: CASSPEGLVGDTQYF.

On this clonotype itself: Germline and junction disagree at one end, which may indicate a read error. This chain connects TRBV20-1 to TRBJ2-7, with TRBD2 matching over 11 bases. Germline V gives CDR1 DFQATT, CDR2 SNEGSKA (reference sequence). This CDR3 contains 15 residues. In DNA form, the CDR3 reads TGCAGTACTAGAGTAGCGGGGGGGAGCTCCTACGAGCAGTACTTC. This codes for CSTRVAGGSSYEQYF.

This clonotype was recorded many times. This sequence joins TRBV7-8 and TRBJ1-3, with 7 bases identical to TRBD1. The junction had 1 base not matched to a gene; V was cut back by 5 bases and J by 0 bases. Germline-derived CDR1 and CDR2 are SGHVS and FQNEAQ. The CDR3 has 14 residues. CDR3 loop: CASSQGGSGNTIYF. Written as DNA, the CDR3 is TGTGCCAGCAGCCAGGGGGGCTCTGGAAACACCATATATTTT.

This clonotype was seen repeatedly, ten times or more. This chain connects TRBV10-3 to TRBJ1-1, with a weak D call TRBD1 (6 bases). V dropped 7 bases and J dropped 3 bases, with 18 bases sitting between them. Per the germline V gene, CDR1 is ENHRY and CDR2 is SYGVKD. This CDR3 region has 15 residues. CDR3 bases: TGTGCCATCAAGAAGCAGGGGATGATGGACACTGAAGCTTTCTTT. This encodes CAIKKQGMMDTEAFF.